The T cell receptor (beta chain) described here comes from a study of blood T cell repertoires in COVID-19. V was shortened by 1 base and J by 5 bases, with 11 bases between the two germline ends. CDR1 and CDR2 from the germline V gene are LGHDT and YNNKEL (reference sequence). The CDR3 is 14 residues long. The method was immunoSEQ multiplex PCR; TCRdb's version includes in-frame clones alone and lacks a portion of them. The sample contains about 160,000 clones, around four fifths of which appear only once. This receptor was taken from a man aged 45-65 years who had recovered from COVID-19. The specimen sequenced was PBMCs or T cells enriched from blood (not recorded which). V is TRBV3-1 (or the pseudogene TRBV3-2) and J is TRBJ1-1; no clear D. Here the CDR3 reads CASSQGYRGTEAFF. DNA for the CDR3: TGTGCCAGCAGCCAAGGCTATCGGGGTACTGAAGCTTTCTTT.